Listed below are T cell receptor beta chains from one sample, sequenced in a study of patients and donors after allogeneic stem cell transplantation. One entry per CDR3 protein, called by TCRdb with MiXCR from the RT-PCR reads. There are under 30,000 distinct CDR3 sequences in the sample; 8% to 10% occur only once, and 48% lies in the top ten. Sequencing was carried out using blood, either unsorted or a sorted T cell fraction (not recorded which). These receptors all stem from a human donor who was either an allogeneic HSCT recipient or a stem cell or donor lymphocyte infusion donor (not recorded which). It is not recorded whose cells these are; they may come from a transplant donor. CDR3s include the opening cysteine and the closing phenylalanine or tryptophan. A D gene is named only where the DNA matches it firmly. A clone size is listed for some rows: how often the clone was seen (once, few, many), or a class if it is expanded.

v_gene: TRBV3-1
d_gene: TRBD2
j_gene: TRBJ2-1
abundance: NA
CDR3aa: CASSLLAGGSNEQFF
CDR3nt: TGTGCCAGCAGCCTCCTAGCGGGGGGTAGCAATGAGCAGTTCTTC

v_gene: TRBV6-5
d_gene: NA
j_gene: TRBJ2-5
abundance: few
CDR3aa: CASSYSSVTEQETQYF
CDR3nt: TGTGCCAGCAGTTACTCGTCGGTAACAGAACAAGAGACCCAGTACTTC

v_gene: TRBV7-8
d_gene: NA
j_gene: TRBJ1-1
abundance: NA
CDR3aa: CASSLARGGTEAFF
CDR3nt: TGTGCCAGCAGCTTAGCGCGAGGGGGGACTGAAGCTTTCTTT

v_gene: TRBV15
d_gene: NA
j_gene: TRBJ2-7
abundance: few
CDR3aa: CATSRDVPDEQYF
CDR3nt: TGTGCCACCAGCAGAGATGTACCGGACGAGCAGTACTTC

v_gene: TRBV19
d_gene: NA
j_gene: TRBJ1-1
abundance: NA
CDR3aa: CASSITANTEAFF
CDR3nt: TGTGCCAGTAGTATCACAGCGAACACTGAAGCTTTCTTT

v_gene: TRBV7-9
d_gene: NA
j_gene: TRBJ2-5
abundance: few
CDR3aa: CASSLLATVETQYF
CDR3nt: TGTGCCAGCAGCTTACTGGCTACTGTCGAGACCCAGTACTTC

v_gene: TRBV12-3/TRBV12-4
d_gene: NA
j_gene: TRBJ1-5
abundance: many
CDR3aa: CASSLSLVQPQHF
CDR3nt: TGTGCCAGCAGTTTATCCCTGGTTCAGCCCCAGCATTTT

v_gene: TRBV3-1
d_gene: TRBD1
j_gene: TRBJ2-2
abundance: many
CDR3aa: CASSQGTGDLGGELFF
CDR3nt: TGTGCCAGCAGCCAGGGGACAGGGGATTTGGGCGGGGAGCTGTTTTTT

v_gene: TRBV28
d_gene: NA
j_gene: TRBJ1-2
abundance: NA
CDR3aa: CASTKEGGYTF
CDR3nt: TGTGCCAGCACCAAGGAGGGTGGCTACACCTTC

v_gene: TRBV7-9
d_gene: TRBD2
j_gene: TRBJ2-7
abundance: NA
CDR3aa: CASSWAGERQYF
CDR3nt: TGTGCCAGCAGCTGGGCGGGGGAGAGGCAGTACTTC

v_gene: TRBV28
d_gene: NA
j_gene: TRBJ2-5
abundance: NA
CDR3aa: CASSLKEETQYF
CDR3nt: TGTGCCAGCAGTTTAAAGGAGGAGACCCAGTACTTC

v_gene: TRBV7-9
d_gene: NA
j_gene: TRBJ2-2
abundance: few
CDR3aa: CASSPTGELFF
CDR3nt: TGTGCCAGCAGCCCCACCGGGGAGCTGTTTTTT

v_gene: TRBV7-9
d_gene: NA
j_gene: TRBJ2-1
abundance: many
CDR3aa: CASSFRSSYNEQFF
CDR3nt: TGTGCCAGCAGCTTTCGGAGCTCCTACAATGAGCAGTTCTTC

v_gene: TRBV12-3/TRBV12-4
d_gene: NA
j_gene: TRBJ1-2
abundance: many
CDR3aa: CASSLQSSGYTF
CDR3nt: TGTGCCAGCAGTTTACAGTCTTCCGGCTACACCTTC

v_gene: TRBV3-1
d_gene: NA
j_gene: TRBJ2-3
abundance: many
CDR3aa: CASSQVTDTQYF
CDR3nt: TGTGCCAGCAGCCAAGTGACAGATACGCAGTATTTT

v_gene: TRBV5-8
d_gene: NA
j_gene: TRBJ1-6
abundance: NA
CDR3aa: CASSLGQYNSPLHF
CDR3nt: TGTGCCAGCAGCTTGGGACAGTATAATTCACCCCTCCACTTT

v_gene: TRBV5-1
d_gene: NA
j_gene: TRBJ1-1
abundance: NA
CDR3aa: CASSSISGYYTEAFF
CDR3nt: TGCGCCAGCAGCTCGATATCAGGGTACTACACTGAAGCTTTCTTT

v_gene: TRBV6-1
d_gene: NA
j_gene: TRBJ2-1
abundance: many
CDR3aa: CASRLGGYNEQFF
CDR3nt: TGTGCCAGCCGCCTTGGGGGCTACAATGAGCAGTTCTTC

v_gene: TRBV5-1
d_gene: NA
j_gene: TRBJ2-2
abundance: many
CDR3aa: CASSLDTGRTGELFF
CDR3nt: TGCGCCAGCAGCTTGGACACAGGGCGGACCGGGGAGCTGTTTTTT

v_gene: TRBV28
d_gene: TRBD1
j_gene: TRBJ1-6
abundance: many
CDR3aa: CASISDRGRSVNSPLHF
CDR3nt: TGTGCCAGCATCTCGGACAGGGGGCGGTCAGTTAATTCACCCCTCCACTTT

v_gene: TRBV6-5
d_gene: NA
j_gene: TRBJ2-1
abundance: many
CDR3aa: CASSYSGSRSSYNEQFF
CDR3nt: TGTGCCAGCAGTTACTCAGGCAGCCGGAGCTCCTACAATGAGCAGTTCTTC

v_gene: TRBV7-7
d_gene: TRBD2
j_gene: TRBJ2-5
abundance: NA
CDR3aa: CASSHGGAQETQYF
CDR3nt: TGTGCTAGCAGCCACGGGGGGGCGCAAGAGACCCAGTACTTC

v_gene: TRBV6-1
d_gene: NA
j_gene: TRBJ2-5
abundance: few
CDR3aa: CASCPTRRYQETQYF
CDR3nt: TGTGCCAGCTGCCCAACCCGAAGGTACCAAGAGACCCAGTACTTC

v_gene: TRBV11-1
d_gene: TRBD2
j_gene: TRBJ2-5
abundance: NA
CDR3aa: CASSPKWRTSGSRPGETQYF
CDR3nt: TGTGCCAGCAGCCCAAAGTGGCGGACTAGCGGGAGCCGCCCGGGAGAGACCCAGTACTTC

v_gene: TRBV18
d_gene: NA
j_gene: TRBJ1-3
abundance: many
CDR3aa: CASSPFGSGSSGNTIYF
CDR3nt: TGTGCCAGCTCACCCTTCGGGTCAGGGAGCTCTGGAAACACCATATATTTT

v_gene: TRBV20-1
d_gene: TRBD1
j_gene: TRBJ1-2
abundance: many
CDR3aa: CSARGQGWYYGYTF
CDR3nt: TGCAGTGCTAGGGGACAGGGATGGTACTATGGCTACACCTTC

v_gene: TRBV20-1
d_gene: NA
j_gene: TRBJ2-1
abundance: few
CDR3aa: CSEGYNEQFF
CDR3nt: TGCAGTGAGGGGTACAATGAGCAGTTCTTC

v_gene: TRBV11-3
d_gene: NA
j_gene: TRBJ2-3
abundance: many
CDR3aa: CASSFTTTDTQYF
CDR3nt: TGTGCCAGCAGCTTTACGACCACAGATACGCAGTATTTT

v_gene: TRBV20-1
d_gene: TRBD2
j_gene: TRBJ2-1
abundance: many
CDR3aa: CSAPRVPGLAGGPSSYNEQFF
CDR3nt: TGCAGTGCCCCGCGGGTCCCTGGACTAGCGGGAGGGCCGAGCTCCTACAATGAGCAGTTCTTC

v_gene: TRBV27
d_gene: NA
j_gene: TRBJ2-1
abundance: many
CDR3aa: CASSPRSGEGGYNEQFF
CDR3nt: TGTGCCAGCAGCCCAAGGTCTGGGGAGGGGGGGTACAATGAGCAGTTCTTC

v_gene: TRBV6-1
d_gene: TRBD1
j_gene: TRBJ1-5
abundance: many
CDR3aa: CASRGGTANQPQHF
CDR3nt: TGTGCCAGCAGAGGGGGGACAGCAAATCAGCCCCAGCATTTT

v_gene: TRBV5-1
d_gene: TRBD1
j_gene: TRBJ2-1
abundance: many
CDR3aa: CASSLVAGGYNEQFF
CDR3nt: TGCGCCAGCAGCTTGGTGGCAGGGGGCTATAATGAGCAGTTCTTC

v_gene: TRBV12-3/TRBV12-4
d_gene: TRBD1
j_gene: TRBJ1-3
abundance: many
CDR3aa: CASSFFEGATGNTIYF
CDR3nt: TGTGCCAGCAGTTTTTTCGAGGGGGCGACAGGAAACACCATATATTTT

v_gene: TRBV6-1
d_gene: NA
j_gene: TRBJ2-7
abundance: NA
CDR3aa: CASRGGPRGTYEQYF
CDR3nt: TGTGCCAGCAGGGGGGGCCCAAGGGGAACCTACGAGCAGTACTTC

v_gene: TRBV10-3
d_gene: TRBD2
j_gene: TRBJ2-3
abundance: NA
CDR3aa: CAITGGTRGAQYF
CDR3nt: TGTGCCATCACCGGGGGGACTAGGGGTGCGCAGTATTTT

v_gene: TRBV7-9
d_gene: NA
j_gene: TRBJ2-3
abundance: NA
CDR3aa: CASSFLDRLTDTQYF
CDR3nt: TGTGCCAGCAGCTTCCTAGACAGACTCACAGATACGCAGTATTTT

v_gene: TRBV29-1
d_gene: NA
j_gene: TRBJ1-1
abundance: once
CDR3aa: CSADRPNTEAFF
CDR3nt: TGCAGCGCCGACAGGCCGAACACTGAAGCTTTCTTT

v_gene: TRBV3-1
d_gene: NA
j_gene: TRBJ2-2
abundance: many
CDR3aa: CASSNSGELFF
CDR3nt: TGTGCCAGCAGCAATTCGGGGGAGCTGTTTTTT

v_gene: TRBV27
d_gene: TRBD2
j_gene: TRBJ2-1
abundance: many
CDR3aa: CASSLSRASGSPTSYNEQFF
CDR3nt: TGTGCCAGCAGTTTATCGAGGGCTAGCGGGAGTCCGACCTCCTACAATGAGCAGTTCTTC

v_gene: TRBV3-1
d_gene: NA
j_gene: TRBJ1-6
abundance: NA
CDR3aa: CASSQIGFNSPLHF
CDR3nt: TGTGCCAGCAGCCAGATAGGTTTCAATTCACCCCTCCACTTT

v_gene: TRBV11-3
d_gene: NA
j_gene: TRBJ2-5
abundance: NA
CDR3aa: CASSLVGGEETQYF
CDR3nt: TGTGCCAGCAGCTTAGTGGGGGGCGAAGAGACCCAGTACTTC

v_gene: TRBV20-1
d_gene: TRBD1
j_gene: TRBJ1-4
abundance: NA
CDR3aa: CSASSGTGHEKLFF
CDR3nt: TGCAGTGCTAGCTCCGGGACAGGCCATGAAAAACTGTTTTTT

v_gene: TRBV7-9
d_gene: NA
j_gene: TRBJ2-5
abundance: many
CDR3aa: CASSPGDTIRETQYF
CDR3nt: TGTGCCAGCAGCCCGGGGGACACTATAAGGGAGACCCAGTACTTC

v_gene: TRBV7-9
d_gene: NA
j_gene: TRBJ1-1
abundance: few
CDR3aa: CVSSLAGGGSNTEAFF
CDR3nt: TGTGTCAGCAGCTTAGCGGGGGGGGGATCGAACACTGAAGCTTTCTTT

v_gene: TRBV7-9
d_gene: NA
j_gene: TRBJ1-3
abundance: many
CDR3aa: CASSFWGPGNTIYF
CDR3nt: TGTGCCAGCAGCTTTTGGGGCCCTGGAAACACCATATATTTT

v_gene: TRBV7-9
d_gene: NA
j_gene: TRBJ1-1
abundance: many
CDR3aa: CASSPRARGTEAFF
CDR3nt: TGTGCCAGCAGCCCCCGGGCCCGTGGGACTGAAGCTTTCTTT

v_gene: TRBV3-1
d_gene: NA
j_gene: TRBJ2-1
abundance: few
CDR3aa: CASSDSGKYNEQFF
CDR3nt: TGTGCCAGCAGCGATAGCGGTAAATACAATGAGCAGTTCTTC

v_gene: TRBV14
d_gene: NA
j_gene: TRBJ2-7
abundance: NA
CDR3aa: CASSQDLTGSLDEQYF
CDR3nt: TGTGCCAGCAGCCAAGATCTGACCGGGAGTTTGGACGAGCAGTACTTC

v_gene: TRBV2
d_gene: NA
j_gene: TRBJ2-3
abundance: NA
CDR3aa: CASTPGKLAGTDTQYF
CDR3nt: TGTGCCAGCACCCCAGGGAAACTAGCCGGCACAGATACGCAGTATTTT

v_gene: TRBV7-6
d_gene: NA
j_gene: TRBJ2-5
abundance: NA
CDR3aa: CASSLDRAAETQYF
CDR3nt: TGTGCCAGCAGCTTAGACAGGGCCGCGGAGACCCAGTACTTC

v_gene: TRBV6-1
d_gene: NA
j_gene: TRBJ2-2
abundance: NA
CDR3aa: CASRYIGTLLDGELFF
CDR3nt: TGTGCCAGCAGATATATTGGGACCTTATTGGACGGGGAGCTGTTTTTT

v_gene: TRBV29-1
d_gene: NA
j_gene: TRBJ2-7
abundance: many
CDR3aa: CSVQTGTETYEQYF
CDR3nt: TGCAGCGTTCAGACCGGGACGGAAACCTACGAGCAGTACTTC

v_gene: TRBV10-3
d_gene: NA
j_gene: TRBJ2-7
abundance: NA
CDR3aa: CAIKVGEYEQYF
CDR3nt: TGTGCCATCAAGGTAGGGGAGTACGAGCAGTACTTC

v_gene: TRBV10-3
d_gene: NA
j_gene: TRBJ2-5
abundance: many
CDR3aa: CAINRRPQETQYF
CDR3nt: TGTGCCATCAATCGGCGGCCTCAAGAGACCCAGTACTTC

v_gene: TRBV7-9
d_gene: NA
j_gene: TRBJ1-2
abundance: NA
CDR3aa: CASSLGQNNYGYTF
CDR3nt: TGTGCCAGCAGCTTAGGACAAAATAACTATGGCTACACCTTC

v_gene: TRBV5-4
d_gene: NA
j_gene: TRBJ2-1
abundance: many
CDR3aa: CASSPDPGAYNEQFF
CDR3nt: TGTGCCAGCAGCCCGGACCCGGGGGCCTACAATGAGCAGTTCTTC

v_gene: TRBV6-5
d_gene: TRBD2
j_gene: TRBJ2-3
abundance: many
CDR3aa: CASSSRTSADTQYF
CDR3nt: TGTGCCAGCAGTTCGAGGACTAGCGCAGATACGCAGTATTTT

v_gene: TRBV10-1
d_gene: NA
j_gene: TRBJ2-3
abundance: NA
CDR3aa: CASSATDSISDTQYF
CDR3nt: TGCGCCAGCAGCGCGACGGACTCCATCTCGGATACGCAGTATTTT

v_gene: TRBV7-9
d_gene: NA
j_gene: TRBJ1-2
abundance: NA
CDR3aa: CASSLAFSPGGGGYTF
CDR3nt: TGTGCCAGCAGCTTAGCGTTTTCACCGGGTGGAGGTGGCTACACCTTC